The 24 T cell receptor beta chains in this list originate from one sample, sequenced in a study of blood T cell repertoires in COVID-19. Using immunoSEQ multiplex PCR, the repertoire was profiled, and TCRdb retains in-frame clones only, with some absent. Altogether about 150,000 clones are present, 75% to 90% being singletons, with the ten largest covering 4.3%. The specimen was PBMCs or T cells enriched from blood (not recorded which). The receptors here all came from a man aged 45 to 65 who had recovered from COVID-19.

CDR3 protein: CASSQRPELNYGYTF. In DNA form, the CDR3 reads TGTGCCAGCAGCCAGAGGCCAGAACTAAACTATGGCTACACCTTC. This chain connects TRBV6-2 or TRBV6-3 to TRBJ1-2, with no clear D. The CDR3 runs to 15 residues. Germline V gene sequence: CDR1 MNHEY, CDR2 SVGEGT. Trimming took off 6 bases at V and 2 bases at J, with 16 bases between the two ends.

This chain links TRBV7-7 with TRBJ2-1; 13 bases are shared with TRBD2. With V trimmed by 4 bases and J by 7 bases, 10 bases remained unmatched. Germline V CDR1 and CDR2: SSHAT, FNYEAQ (reference sequence). CDR3 size: 17 residues. CDR3 sequence reads: CASSSLKLAGGRNEQFF. Here the CDR3 DNA reads TGTGCCAGCAGCTCGCTAAAACTAGCGGGAGGGCGAAATGAGCAGTTCTTC.

J is TRBJ1-2 and V is TRBV2; D is ambiguous. This CDR3 comprises 12 residues. Deletions cut 3 bases from V and 7 bases from J, with 9 bases between. Germline CDR1 SNHLY, CDR2 FYNNEI. The CDR3 sequence is CASSDQTGGYTF. CDR3 coding DNA: TGTGCCAGCAGTGATCAGACGGGTGGCTACACCTTC.

V and J are TRBV7-2 and TRBJ1-3; D not certain. This CDR3 contains 16 residues. Germline assignment: CDR1 SGHTA and CDR2 FQGNSA. Trimming took off 2 bases at V and 0 bases at J, with 11 bases between the two ends. The CDR3 sequence is CASSLMNEGSGNTIYF. In DNA form, the CDR3 reads TGTGCCAGCAGCTTAATGAACGAGGGCTCTGGAAACACCATATATTTT.

This sequence joins TRBV24-1 and TRBJ1-1; 7 bases agree with TRBD1. CDR3 size: 14 residues. Germline V gene sequence: CDR1 KGHDR, CDR2 SFDVKD. With V trimmed by 6 bases and J by 5 bases, 8 bases remained unmatched. The CDR3 bases are TGTGCCACCAGTACCGGGACAGCTAGGACTGAAGCTTTCTTT. This translates into CATSTGTARTEAFF.

The J gene is TRBJ2-5, the V gene TRBV28; no reliable D call. Germline V CDR1 and CDR2: MDHEN, SYDVKM. V was clipped by 6 bases and J by 1 base, with 9 bases between them. The CDR3 has 13 amino acids. CDR3 sequence reads: CASSLGTQETQYF. CDR3 sequence (DNA): TGTGCCAGCAGCCTCGGTACCCAAGAGACCCAGTACTTC.

The chain links TRBV5-6 to TRBJ1-2; weak D call: TRBD1 (5 bases). Germline-derived CDR1 and CDR2 are SGHDT and YYEEEE. The germline V and J ends were trimmed by 4 bases and 4 bases, with 14 bases remaining between them. The CDR3 has 14 residues. The CDR3 DNA reads as TGTGCCAGCAGCCAGGGATACAGAGCCTATGGCTACACCTTC. Amino acid sequence: CASSQGYRAYGYTF.

The chain carries TRBV14 and TRBJ1-6; perhaps TRBD1 as D (6 bases). Trimming pared 6 bases from V and 6 bases from J, leaving 12 bases between. Germline CDR1 and CDR2: SGHDN and FVKESK. There are 14 residues in the CDR3. Written as DNA, the CDR3 is TGTGCCAGCAGTCCGGGGGGGGCTAATTCACCCCTCCACTTT. It specifies CASSPGGANSPLHF.

This chain links TRBV5-1 with TRBJ1-1, with TRBD1 matching over 8 bases. Germline trimming cut 0 bases from V and 6 bases from J; bases unmatched to any gene: 4. The germline CDR1 and CDR2 sequences are SGHRS and YFSETQ. The CDR3 loop spans 14 amino acids. The CDR3, as DNA: TGCGCCAGCAGCTTGGCAGGGGGCAGCGCTGAAGCTTTCTTT. It is translated as CASSLAGGSAEAFF. Using reference TRBV5-1 and TRBJ1-1 for the parts outside the CDR3, the full variable domain is KAGVTQTPRYLIKTRGQQVTLSCSPISGHRSVSWYQQTPGQGLQFLFEYFSETQRNKGNFPGRFSGRQFSNSRSEMNVSTLELGDSALYLCASSLAGGSAEAFFGQGTRLTVV.

In its sample, this clone was seen a few times. The chain uses TRBV6-5 and TRBJ1-6, with TRBD1 matching over 7 bases. Per germline, CDR1 MNHEY and CDR2 SVGAGI. V was pared by 4 bases and J by 8 bases, with 8 bases of the junction left unmatched. The CDR3 consists of 15 residues. CDR3 in amino acids: CASSSEGARDSPLHF. The CDR3 DNA follows: TGTGCCAGCAGTTCCGAGGGGGCGAGGGATTCACCCCTCCACTTT.

The chain carries TRBV2 and TRBJ1-3; D gene unclear. Germline-derived CDR1 and CDR2 are SNHLY and FYNNEI. The V gene lost 6 bases and the J gene lost 0 bases, with 9 bases spanning the gap. The CDR3 runs to 14 residues. This CDR3 is CASSGLISGNTIYF. CDR3 sequence (DNA): TGTGCCAGCAGCGGACTGATCTCTGGAAACACCATATATTTT.

This clone occurred once. The chain uses TRBV6-6 and TRBJ1-1; D is unresolved. Germline CDR1 reads MNHNY; CDR2 reads SVGAGI (reference sequence). There are 13 residues in the CDR3. V was trimmed by 3 bases and J by 4 bases, leaving 9 bases between them. CDR3 residues: CASSYIQFTEAFF. The CDR3 DNA follows: TGTGCCAGCAGTTATATACAGTTCACTGAAGCTTTCTTT.

The CDR3 DNA is TGCGCCAGCAGCTATTCTAGCGGGGTTCAAGAGACCCAGTACTTC. Translated: CASSYSSGVQETQYF. This rearrangement joins TRBV5-1 to TRBJ2-5; the match to TRBD2 covers 9 bases. V lost 3 bases, J lost 2 bases, and 5 bases stayed unmatched. CDR1 and CDR2 (germline): SGHRS, YFSETQ. The CDR3 extends over 15 amino acids.

The chain employs TRBV5-1 and TRBJ2-5; 13 nucleotides line up with TRBD2. The length of the CDR3 is 15 residues. The V gene end was trimmed by 3 bases and the J gene end by 3 bases; junction bases not matched to a gene: 2. The germline CDR1 and CDR2 sequences are SGHRS and YFSETQ. This CDR3 reads CASSYGTSGEETQYF. In DNA form, the CDR3 reads TGCGCCAGCAGCTACGGGACTAGCGGGGAAGAGACCCAGTACTTC.

The chain uses TRBV10-3 and TRBJ2-7; 12 nucleotides agree with TRBD1. The CDR3 totals 14 residues. The trim removed 7 bases at V and 7 bases at J, leaving 8 bases unmatched. The germline V gene has CDR1 ENHRY and CDR2 SYGVKD. In DNA, the CDR3 is TGTGCCATCACCCCGGGACAGGGGGCGGGAGAGCAGTACGTC. Amino acid sequence: CAITPGQGAGEQYV.

This sequence joins TRBV27 and TRBJ1-2, with 7 bases fitting TRBD1. The CDR3 contains 14 residues. Germline V gene sequence: CDR1 MNHEY, CDR2 SMNVEV (reference sequence). After removal of 5 bases from V and 4 bases from J, the junction contained 7 bases not matched to a gene. DNA of the CDR3: TGTGCCAGCAGTCAGACGGGACAGATCTATGGCTACACCTTC. Protein product: CASSQTGQIYGYTF.

The genes are TRBV19 and TRBJ2-1; 9 bases are a match to TRBD1. CDR1 and CDR2 (germline): LNHDA, SQIVND (reference sequence). The CDR3 is 15 amino acids. V gave up 4 bases and J gave up 5 bases; unmatched junction bases: 6. This CDR3 is CASSKGTGWDNEQFF. The CDR3 region has the DNA TGTGCCAGTAGTAAAGGGACAGGGTGGGACAATGAGCAGTTCTTC.

The rearrangement uses TRBV2 and TRBJ2-5, with 12 bases fitting TRBD2. The CDR3 totals 16 residues. Losses at the gene ends were 2 bases for V and 5 bases for J; bases not matched to a gene: 6. The germline V gene encodes CDR1 SNHLY and CDR2 FYNNEI. The CDR3 region has the DNA TGTGCCAGCAGTGAACTAGCGGGGGGGCTCCAGGAGACCCAGTACTTC. As protein: CASSELAGGLQETQYF.

By frequency in the sample, this clone is medium-sized. The CDR3 bases are TGTGCCAGCAGCCATCCCTATCGCGAGCAGTACTTC. This encodes CASSHPYREQYF. V usage is TRBV14 and J usage is TRBJ2-7; no clear D. V was cut by 3 bases and J by 6 bases, with 9 bases left in between. The CDR3 is 12 residues long. CDR1 is SGHDN and CDR2 is FVKESK in the germline V gene.

The chain links TRBV16 to TRBJ2-7; tentatively, D is TRBD2 (5 bases). Germline assignment: CDR1 KGHSY and CDR2 FQNENV. This CDR3 has 14 residues. V lost 5 bases and J lost 2, with 13 bases in between. CDR3 amino acids: CASSYPDSTYEQYF. The CDR3 region has the DNA TGTGCCAGCAGCTACCCGGACTCAACCTACGAGCAGTACTTC.

CDR3 loop: CASSLKGATTKNIQYF. In DNA, the CDR3 is TGTGCCAGCAGCTTAAAGGGAGCTACGACCAAAAACATTCAGTACTTC. The V call is TRBV7-2, the J call TRBJ2-4, with D maybe TRBD2 (5 bases). The V and J ends lost 2 bases and 2 bases respectively, with 13 bases between them. Germline CDR1 SGHTA, CDR2 FQGNSA. The CDR3 is made up of 16 amino acids.

The chain combines TRBV18 with TRBJ2-7, with D perhaps matching TRBD1 (5 bases). This CDR3 spans 13 amino acids. V lost 3 bases and J 7 bases, leaving 13 bases between the germline ends. Germline loops: CDR1 KGHSH, CDR2 LQKENI. The CDR3 DNA is TGTGCCAGCTCACCTGGGGCAGTGATTGAGCAGTACGTC. Protein sequence: CASSPGAVIEQYV.

V usage is TRBV4-2 and J usage is TRBJ2-1; D is undetermined. Trimming stripped 1 base from V and 4 bases from J, with 8 bases between. CDR1 and CDR2 (germline): LGHNA, YNFKEQ. CDR3 size: 14 residues. This CDR3 is CASSQVSAYNEQFF. CDR3 coding DNA: TGTGCCAGCAGCCAAGTCTCTGCGTACAATGAGCAGTTCTTC.

This clone was counted a few times. This chain joins TRBV7-9 and TRBJ2-1, with D possibly matching TRBD2 (6 bases). The V gene's germline CDR1 is SEHNR and CDR2 FQNEAQ (reference sequence). The CDR3 contains 14 residues. Trimming pared 4 bases from V and 6 bases from J, leaving 13 bases between. This chain's CDR3 is CASSSYGTVNEQFF. For the CDR3, the DNA is TGTGCCAGCAGCTCTTACGGGACTGTCAATGAGCAGTTCTTC.